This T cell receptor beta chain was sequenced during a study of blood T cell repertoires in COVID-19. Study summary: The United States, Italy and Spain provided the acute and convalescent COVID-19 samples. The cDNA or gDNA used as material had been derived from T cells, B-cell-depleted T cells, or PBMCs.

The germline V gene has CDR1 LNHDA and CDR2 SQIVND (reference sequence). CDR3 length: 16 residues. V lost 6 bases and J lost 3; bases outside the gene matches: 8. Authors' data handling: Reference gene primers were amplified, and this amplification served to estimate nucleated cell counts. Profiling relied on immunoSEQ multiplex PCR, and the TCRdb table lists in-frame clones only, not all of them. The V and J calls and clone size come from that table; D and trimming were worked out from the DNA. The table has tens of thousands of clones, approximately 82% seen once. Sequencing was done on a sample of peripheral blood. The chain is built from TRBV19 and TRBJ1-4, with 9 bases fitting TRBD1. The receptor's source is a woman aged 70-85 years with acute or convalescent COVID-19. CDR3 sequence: CASRDTGGVSNEKLFF. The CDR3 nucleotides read TGTGCCAGTAGGGATACAGGGGGCGTATCTAATGAAAAACTGTTTTTT.